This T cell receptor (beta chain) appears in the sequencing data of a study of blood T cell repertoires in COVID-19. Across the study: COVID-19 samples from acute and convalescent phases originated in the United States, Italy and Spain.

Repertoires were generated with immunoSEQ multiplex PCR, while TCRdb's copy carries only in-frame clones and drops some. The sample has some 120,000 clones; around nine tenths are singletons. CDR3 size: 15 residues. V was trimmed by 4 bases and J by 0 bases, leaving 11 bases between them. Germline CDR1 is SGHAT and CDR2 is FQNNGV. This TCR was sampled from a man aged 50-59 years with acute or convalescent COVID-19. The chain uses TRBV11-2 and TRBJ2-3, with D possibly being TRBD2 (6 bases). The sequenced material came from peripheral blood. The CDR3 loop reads CASSSNSGSTDTQYF. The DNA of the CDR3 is TGTGCCAGCAGCTCTAATAGCGGAAGCACAGATACGCAGTATTTT.